Presented here are 6 T cell receptor beta chains from one specimen sequenced in a study of early T cells in non-severe SARS-CoV-2 infection. A single record per CDR3 protein comes from TCRdb applying MiXCR to the 5' RACE reads. The sample lists tens of thousands of distinct CDR3 sequences, about 9.7% occurring once. Sequences were obtained from whole blood. The source is an adult who was a healthcare worker with PCR-confirmed SARS-CoV-2 infection or an uninfected control (not recorded which).

This CDR3 is CASSLPGDSPLHF. The CDR3 DNA sequence: TGTGCCAGCAGCTTGCCAGGCGATTCACCCCTCCACTTT. The V call is TRBV7-8, the J call TRBJ1-6; D gene ambiguous. CDR1 and CDR2 from the germline V gene are SGHVS and FQNEAQ. V lost 3 bases, J lost 8 bases, and 8 bases lay in between. The CDR3 totals 13 residues.

This clonotype was detected a few times. This rearrangement joins TRBV27 to TRBJ1-4; D ambiguous. This CDR3 has 16 amino acids. The germline V gene has CDR1 MNHEY and CDR2 SMNVEV (reference sequence). The V and J ends lost 5 bases and 0 bases respectively, with 13 bases between them. CDR3 DNA sequence: TGTGCCAGCAGTCCCCGGTTACCGGCAACTAATGAAAAACTGTTTTTT. Its translation: CASSPRLPATNEKLFF.

This clonotype was found a few times. This CDR3 is CSAAGGVLDTQYF. CDR3 nucleotides: TGCAGTGCTGCGGGGGGGGTTTTAGATACGCAGTATTTT. The chain joins TRBV20-1 to TRBJ2-3, with 9 bases aligning to TRBD2. V shed 5 bases, J shed 5 bases, and the junction held 5 bases outside the gene matches. The CDR3 spans 13 residues. Germline V CDR1 and CDR2: DFQATT, SNEGSKA (reference sequence).

This clonotype was picked up many times. The gene calls are TRBV4-2 and TRBJ2-3; 9 bases fit TRBD2. The CDR3 spans 16 residues. Germline V gene lookup returns CDR1 LGHNA and CDR2 YNFKEQ. The V segment lost 0 bases and the J segment 6 bases; nucleotides outside the gene matches: 7. The CDR3 region is CASSQDRGGGADTQYF. The CDR3 bases are TGTGCCAGCAGCCAAGATCGCGGCGGGGGGGCGGATACGCAGTATTTT.

The rearrangement links TRBV27 to TRBJ2-5; the D gene is possibly TRBD1 (6 bases). Germline CDR1 and CDR2: MNHEY and SMNVEV (reference sequence). V lost 3 bases, J lost 2 bases, and 10 bases lay in between. CDR3 length: 14 residues. In DNA form, the CDR3 reads TGTGCCAGCAGTTTCGTGGACAGACAAGAGACCCAGTACTTC. This encodes CASSFVDRQETQYF.

This clonotype was picked up a small number of times. The chain uses TRBV28 and TRBJ1-2; TRBD1 aligns across 7 bases. CDR1 and CDR2 from the germline V gene are MDHEN and SYDVKM. The CDR3 sequence is 14 residues long. The V and J ends lost 6 bases and 0 bases, in that order; junction bases with no gene match: 4. The CDR3 region has the DNA TGTGCCAGCAGAGAGGACAGGACTAACTATGGCTACACCTTC. Protein sequence: CASREDRTNYGYTF.